This TCR beta chain stems from a study of T cell responses to AZD1222 COVID-19 vaccine listed by TCRdb under 2021. Background for the entire study: A total of about 250 trial participants underwent TCR sequencing, of whom about 200 had received two doses of AZD1222 and approximately 26 had received two doses of the MenACWY control vaccine. Enrollment into the trials was organized by age into subgroups of 18-55, 56-69 and 70-plus years, and those subgroups contained approximately 150, 30 and 60 TCR-sequenced participants, respectively. Overall study outcomes, separate from this receptor: CD4 TCRs associated with the vaccine covered the entire spike protein, and the dominant responses were in regions 160-218 and 743-854. No day 14 peak-response samples were available, so repertoires were characterized only after the peak T cell response. After two AZD1222 doses, both the breadth and the depth of spike-specific TCRs were significantly higher than at day 0 and than in MenACWY recipients. Participants were mostly white British, with more females than males. The authors suggested clonal diversity may have been underestimated. In the small 56-69-year group, the increase in depth fell short of significance, most likely because of low power. Conclusions about previously exposed vaccinees were limited because only a handful of AZD1222 recipients were SARS-CoV-2 seropositive at baseline. Epitopes outside the regions mutated in the B.1.351 and B.1.1.7 variants were reportedly recognized by nearly half of the unique spike-specific TCRs.

In the case of this clone: The antigen this receptor binds is unknown. Base qualities were left out, and no much larger clone turns up one base away.

The junction carries 10 bases between V and J, which are trimmed by 0 bases and 5 bases respectively. CDR1 and CDR2, per the germline V gene, are SGHTA and FQGNSA. The CDR3 starts with the cysteine, ends with the phenylalanine, and has 14 residues. The DNA shown is the 42-base CDR3, in frame from base 1. The CDR3 regions of human TCRbeta chains were analyzed by immunosequencing. Per the original workflow: TCRs in the repertoires were matched against a reference library of SARS-CoV-2-specific TCRs that had been generated with the MIRA antigen-specificity platform. Breadth meant the fraction of unique TCRs that were SARS-CoV-2-associated, whereas depth meant the fraction of total T cells that were SARS-CoV-2-associated. Using the MIRA data, each spike-specific TCR was mapped to the spike region that the TCR reacts to and placed in a CD4 or CD8 class. Log10-transformed breadth and depth values were compared by one-way ANOVA with Sidak's multiple comparisons tests. In TCRdb, the immuneACCESS table is reduced to in-frame sequences with V and J assigned. These tables do not hold every clone; where another copy was compared, an unresolved V gene accounts for under half, and the others remain unexplained. From that table come the V and J calls and clone size; the DNA was used to work out D and trimming. This sample is represented by 55,000 to 75,000 clones; more than 65% of them were singletons. The ten top clones hold more than 20% of the sample.

The time point label for this specimen denotes: baseline before first vaccination. Read against the paper, the sample's treatment or condition label means: meningococcal conjugate vaccine given as trial control. Vaccinee samples came from UK trials COV001 and COV002, including a single-blind randomized controlled phase 2/3 trial of AZD1222 (ChAdOx1 nCoV-19) in healthy adults. Trial participant PBMC samples were collected at day 0 and day 28 after the second dose for TCRbeta chain sequencing. The V gene is TRBV7-2 and the J gene is TRBJ2-5; the D gene identity is not certain. This clonotype was obtained from an adult in good health. The specimen comprised peripheral blood, sampled on day 0 of MenACWY control vaccination. In nucleotides, the sequence is TGTGCCAGCAGCTTAGCGCTAAGCGTCGAGACCCAGTACTTC. It specifies CASSLALSVETQYF.